Below, 29 T cell receptor beta chains from the same sample are listed, as sequenced in a study of shared clonotypes between healthy human individuals. Using immunoSEQ multiplex PCR, the repertoire was profiled, and TCRdb retains in-frame clones only, with some absent. Found here are approximately 2.5 million clones, approximately 93% of them singletons; the top ten hold roughly 0.36%. The source material was naive CD4+ T cells from PBMCs. The subset was: CD45RA+ positively selected. The receptors were sampled from a man between 18 and 29 years old in good health. Some clones in this sample may be carry-over from other donors' samples.

This clone has a single count. V and J are TRBV7-7 and TRBJ2-5, with TRBD1 identical over 9 bases. The CDR3 spans 15 residues. Losses at the gene ends were 5 bases for V and 5 bases for J; bases not matched to a gene: 9. Germline loops: CDR1 SSHAT, CDR2 FNYEAQ (reference sequence). CDR3 DNA sequence: TGTGCCAGCAGCCCGCGACAGGGGGGAGGCGAGACCCAGTACTTC. Protein sequence: CASSPRQGGGETQYF.

The V gene is TRBV2, the J gene TRBJ1-5, with a possible D match to TRBD1 (6 bases). V lost 10 bases to trimming and J lost 7 bases, with 14 bases between them. Germline V CDR1 and CDR2: SNHLY, FYNNEI. The CDR3 loop spans 12 amino acids. The CDR3 bases are TGTGCCACACAGGACAGAGGCCAGCCCCAGCATTTT. Its protein product is CATQDRGQPQHF.

The chain couples TRBV25-1 to TRBJ2-2; tentative D call: TRBD1 (5 bases). Germline CDR1 reads MGHDK; CDR2 reads SYGVNS. The CDR3 is 13 residues long. Trimming took 8 bases from V and 7 from J, leaving 14 bases between them. The CDR3 sequence is CASLSRQGGELFF. In DNA form, the CDR3 reads TGTGCCAGCCTGTCTAGGCAGGGCGGGGAGCTGTTTTTT.

The chain couples TRBV28 to TRBJ1-2; 11 bases fit TRBD1. Trimming removed 4 bases from V and 6 bases from J; junction bases left unmatched: 7. The germline CDR1 and CDR2 sequences are MDHEN and SYDVKM. This CDR3 has 15 amino acids. DNA of the CDR3: TGTGCCAGCAGTTCTTGGACAGGGGGCCTGGATGGCTACACCTTC. This codes for CASSSWTGGLDGYTF.

The chain's CDR3 is CASTIIGAGPRNTEAFF. As DNA, the CDR3 is TGTGCCAGCACCATCATTGGGGCAGGGCCAAGGAACACTGAAGCTTTCTTT. The chain is built from TRBV28 and TRBJ1-1, with D tentatively TRBD1 (5 bases). The germline CDR1 and CDR2 sequences are MDHEN and SYDVKM. The CDR3 contains 17 residues. Between the trimmed V and J ends, which lost 7 bases and 1 base, there was a span of 22 bases.

The chain uses TRBV19 and TRBJ2-7; 10 bases are shared with TRBD2. CDR3 length equals 19 residues. CDR1 LNHDA and CDR2 SQIVND come from the germline V gene (reference sequence). V lost 5 bases and J lost 2; bases outside the gene matches: 18. CDR3 coding DNA: TGTGCCAGTAGTTGGATTGGTGGGTCTAGCGGGAGAACGGCCTACGAGCAGTACTTC. The encoded protein is CASSWIGGSSGRTAYEQYF. The whole variable domain, filled in from reference TRBV19 and TRBJ2-7, reads DGGITQSPKYLFRKEGQNVTLSCEQNLNHDAMYWYRQDPGQGLRLIYYSQIVNDFQKGDIAEGYSVSREKKESFPLTVTSAQKNPTAFYLCASSWIGGSSGRTAYEQYFGPGTRLTVT.

Here the CDR3 reads CASSLASGAYNEQFF. The DNA for the CDR3 is TGTGCCAGCAGCTTAGCCAGCGGGGCCTACAATGAGCAGTTCTTC. The chain couples TRBV11-3 to TRBJ2-1; 7 bases line up with TRBD2. V shed 1 base, J shed 2 bases, and the junction held 2 bases outside the gene matches. The CDR3 is 15 amino acids. Germline CDR1 is SGHNT and CDR2 is YENEEA. The full variable domain, rest sourced from reference TRBV11-3 and TRBJ2-1, is EAGVVQSPRYKIIEKKQPVAFWCNPISGHNTLYWYLQNLGQGPELLIRYENEEAVDDSQLPKDRFSAERLKGVDSTLKIQPAELGDSAVYLCASSLASGAYNEQFFGPGTRLTVL.

The chain is built from TRBV11-3 and TRBJ2-1; the D is unclear. Germline-derived CDR1 and CDR2 are SGHNT and YENEEA. Deletions cut 1 base from V and 4 bases from J, with 11 bases between. The CDR3 totals 15 residues. The CDR3 sequence is CASSLGGTGYNEQFF. The CDR3 DNA follows: TGTGCCAGCAGCTTAGGGGGAACGGGTTACAATGAGCAGTTCTTC.

The V call is TRBV6-1, the J call TRBJ1-2, with 7 bases identical to TRBD1. Germline CDR1 and CDR2: MNHNS and SASEGT. CDR3 length: 13 amino acids. CDR3 DNA sequence: TGTGCATCCGGGGACAGAGCCAACTATGGCTACACCTTC. Amino acids: CASGDRANYGYTF.

The gene calls are TRBV4-2 and TRBJ1-1, with D maybe TRBD1 (6 bases). Per germline, CDR1 LGHNA and CDR2 YNFKEQ. The CDR3 totals 16 residues. V lost 0 bases and J lost 4, with 15 bases in between. CDR3 residues: CASSQDPRQVGTEAFF. Here the CDR3 DNA reads TGTGCCAGCAGCCAAGATCCCCGACAGGTCGGCACTGAAGCTTTCTTT.

V and J are TRBV19 and TRBJ1-1, with D maybe TRBD1 (5 bases). In germline, CDR1 is LNHDA, CDR2 SQIVND (reference sequence). V dropped 3 bases and J dropped 4 bases, with 12 bases sitting between them. This CDR3 contains 14 residues. This chain's CDR3 is CASSMGSGGTEAFF. As DNA, the CDR3 is TGTGCCAGTAGTATGGGCTCGGGGGGCACTGAAGCTTTCTTT.

The sample holds one count of this clone. The chain is built from TRBV6-5 and TRBJ2-7; TRBD1 matches 9 bases. Trimming cost V 7 bases and J 5 bases; bases outside gene matches: 9. The germline V gene has CDR1 MNHEY and CDR2 SVGAGI. The CDR3 extends over 14 amino acids. The CDR3 reads CASIRDRVFDEQYF. CDR3 DNA sequence: TGTGCCAGCATCAGGGACAGGGTCTTCGACGAGCAGTACTTC.

The rearrangement joins TRBV7-2 to TRBJ1-5; tentative D call: TRBD1 (5 bases). The CDR3 spans 14 residues. Trimming removed 7 bases at V and 7 bases at J, with 17 bases between. Germline V gene lookup returns CDR1 SGHTA and CDR2 FQGNSA. CDR3 in DNA: TGTGCCAGCACCTATAGTGGGGGAAGCCAGCCCCAGCATTTT. This codes for CASTYSGGSQPQHF.

The chain employs TRBV30 and TRBJ2-2; unclear D gene. The length of the CDR3 is 14 residues. Deletions cut 2 bases from V and 3 bases from J, with 10 bases between. Germline assignment: CDR1 GTSNPN and CDR2 SVGIG (reference sequence). CDR3 bases: TGTGCCTGGAGTAAGGGTACCGACACCGGGGAGCTGTTTTTT. Amino acids: CAWSKGTDTGELFF.

This chain links TRBV29-1 with TRBJ2-5; D call uncertain. Trimming cost V 4 bases and J 3 bases, with 6 bases left between them. In germline, CDR1 is SQVTM, CDR2 ANQGSEA. The CDR3 contains 11 residues. The CDR3 region is CSVVGEETQYF. The DNA for the CDR3 is TGCAGCGTTGTTGGGGAAGAGACCCAGTACTTC.

The gene calls are TRBV2 and TRBJ1-2; 7 bases are a match to TRBD1. The CDR3 sequence is 14 residues long. The V and J ends lost 6 bases and 4 bases, in that order; junction bases with no gene match: 8. Looked up from germline, CDR1 is SNHLY and CDR2 is FYNNEI. The DNA of the CDR3 is TGTGCCAGCAGACCGGGACAGCAACGCTATGGCTACACCTTC. It specifies CASRPGQQRYGYTF.

This clone has only one observation. J is TRBJ2-1 and V is TRBV5-8; D is perhaps TRBD1 (6 bases). Germline V gene sequence: CDR1 SGHTS, CDR2 YDEGEE. Trimming took off 5 bases at V and 7 bases at J, with 19 bases between the two ends. The length of the CDR3 is 15 residues. The CDR3 nucleotides are TGTGCCAGCAGGCACAGGGTCCCCACTCGAAATGAGCAGTTCTTC. As protein: CASRHRVPTRNEQFF. The whole variable domain, filled in from reference TRBV5-8 and TRBJ2-1, reads EAGVTQSPTHLIKTRGQQATLRCSPISGHTSVYWYQQALGLGLQFLLWYDEGEERNRGNFPPRFSGRQFPNYSSELNVNALELEDSALYLCASRHRVPTRNEQFFGPGTRLTVL.

CDR3 residues: CASKRQGPASSGNTIYF. The CDR3 DNA sequence: TGTGCCAGCAAGCGGCAGGGGCCCGCGAGCTCTGGAAACACCATATATTTT. This chain connects TRBV2 to TRBJ1-3; D possibly corresponds to TRBD1 (6 bases). Per the germline V gene, CDR1 is SNHLY and CDR2 is FYNNEI. The CDR3 is 17 amino acids. Trimming stripped 7 bases from V and 0 bases from J, with 19 bases between.

The chain joins TRBV5-8 to TRBJ1-3; D unclear. The V end lost 3 bases, the J end lost 0 bases, and 7 bases lay between the germline ends. There are 14 residues in the CDR3. Germline V gene lookup returns CDR1 SGHTS and CDR2 YDEGEE. DNA of the CDR3: TGTGCCAGCAGCTGGACGTACTCTGGAAACACCATATATTTT. Residues: CASSWTYSGNTIYF.

A remark on this clone: The sample carries other DNA sequences with the same CDR3. This rearrangement joins TRBV5-1 to TRBJ2-1, with TRBD2 matching 8 bases. The germline V gene encodes CDR1 SGHRS and CDR2 YFSETQ. The CDR3 totals 15 residues. With V trimmed by 2 bases and J by 2 bases, 3 bases remained unmatched. CDR3 sequence: CASSLAGDAYNEQFF. CDR3 DNA sequence: TGCGCCAGCAGCTTAGCGGGAGACGCCTACAATGAGCAGTTCTTC.

J is TRBJ2-5 and V is TRBV7-2; 8 bases are shared with TRBD1. In germline, CDR1 is SGHTA, CDR2 FQGNSA. J lost 3 bases, V lost 1 base, and 4 bases had no gene match. The CDR3 has 15 residues. The CDR3 DNA sequence: TGTGCCAGCAGCTTAGGGGGGACAGGAAAAGAGACCCAGTACTTC. It yields the protein CASSLGGTGKETQYF.

This clone was recorded once. The chain uses TRBV11-2 and TRBJ2-7; 15 bases fit TRBD2. Germline loops: CDR1 SGHAT, CDR2 FQNNGV. The V and J ends lost 4 bases and 5 bases, in that order; junction bases with no gene match: 3. The CDR3 has 15 residues. The CDR3 is CASSWTSGRAHEQYF. DNA for the CDR3: TGTGCCAGCAGCTGGACTAGCGGGAGGGCCCACGAGCAGTACTTC.

V is TRBV18 and J is TRBJ2-7, with a possible D match to TRBD2 (6 bases). Germline assignment: CDR1 KGHSH and CDR2 LQKENI. With 3 bases removed from V and 5 bases from J, the gap between germline ends came to 14 bases. CDR3 length equals 14 residues. The CDR3 sequence: CASSPQGGIDEQYF. CDR3 DNA: TGTGCCAGCTCACCTCAGGGAGGTATTGACGAGCAGTACTTC.

V is TRBV30 and J is TRBJ2-7, with D hard to call. The CDR3 extends over 12 amino acids. Germline CDR1 and CDR2: GTSNPN and SVGIG (reference sequence). The CDR3, as DNA: TGTGCTGGTGCGTGGACCGAAGGGGAGCAGTACTTC. This encodes CAGAWTEGEQYF.

The J gene is TRBJ2-1, the V gene TRBV9; 10 nucleotides line up with TRBD2. CDR1 is SGDLS, CDR2 YYNGEE, per germline. The V segment lost 3 bases and the J segment 2 bases; nucleotides outside the gene matches: 5. The CDR3 spans 16 residues. The CDR3 protein is CASSDTGTSAYNEQFF. Written as DNA, the CDR3 is TGTGCCAGCAGCGACACCGGGACTAGCGCCTACAATGAGCAGTTCTTC.

The chain employs TRBV10-3 and TRBJ2-5, with 8 bases fitting TRBD1. Judging by the DNA end, TRBJ2-7 fits better; the J call may be wrong. The CDR3 is 13 amino acids. Germline CDR1 is ENHRY and CDR2 is SYGVKD. The CDR3 coding sequence is TGTGCCACCCTTCCCACAGGGGGCTACGAGCAGTACTTC. This sequence encodes CATLPTGGYEQYF.

This chain uses TRBV5-1 with TRBJ2-7, with D possibly TRBD1 on 6 matching bases. This CDR3 has 14 residues. Trimming shortened V by 4 bases and J by 2 bases, and 13 bases separated the two germline ends. Germline CDR1 SGHRS, CDR2 YFSETQ. CDR3: CASSPRQDPYEQYF. DNA for the CDR3: TGCGCCAGCAGCCCAAGACAGGATCCCTACGAGCAGTACTTC.

The chain couples TRBV10-3 to TRBJ2-4, with a weak D call TRBD1 (5 bases). CDR3 length: 15 amino acids. Germline CDR1 and CDR2: ENHRY and SYGVKD. The V and J ends lost 0 bases and 7 bases respectively, with 13 bases between them. CDR3 sequence reads: CAISESAGRSNIQYF. Here the CDR3 DNA reads TGTGCCATCAGTGAGTCGGCAGGGCGTTCGAACATTCAGTACTTC.

CDR3 in amino acids: CASSLTDHSYNEQFF. The CDR3 nucleotides read TGCGCCAGCAGCTTGACAGACCATTCCTACAATGAGCAGTTCTTC. The V and J genes are TRBV5-1 and TRBJ2-1; D uncertain. The CDR3 covers 15 residues. Per germline, CDR1 SGHRS and CDR2 YFSETQ. The V end was cut by 1 base, the J end by 1 base, with 9 bases between. The variable domain in full, completed from reference TRBV5-1 and TRBJ2-1, reads KAGVTQTPRYLIKTRGQQVTLSCSPISGHRSVSWYQQTPGQGLQFLFEYFSETQRNKGNFPGRFSGRQFSNSRSEMNVSTLELGDSALYLCASSLTDHSYNEQFFGPGTRLTVL.